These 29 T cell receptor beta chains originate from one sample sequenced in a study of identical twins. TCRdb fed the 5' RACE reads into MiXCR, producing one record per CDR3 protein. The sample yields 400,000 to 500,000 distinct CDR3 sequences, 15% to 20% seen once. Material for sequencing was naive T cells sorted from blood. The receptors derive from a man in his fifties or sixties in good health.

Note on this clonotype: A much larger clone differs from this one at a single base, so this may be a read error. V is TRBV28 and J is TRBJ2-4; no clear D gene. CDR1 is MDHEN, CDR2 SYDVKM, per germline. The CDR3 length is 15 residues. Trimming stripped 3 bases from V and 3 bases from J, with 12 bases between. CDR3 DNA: TGTGCCAGCAGTTTGACATCCTCTGTCAAAAACATTCAGTACTTC. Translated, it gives CASSLTSSVKNIQYF.

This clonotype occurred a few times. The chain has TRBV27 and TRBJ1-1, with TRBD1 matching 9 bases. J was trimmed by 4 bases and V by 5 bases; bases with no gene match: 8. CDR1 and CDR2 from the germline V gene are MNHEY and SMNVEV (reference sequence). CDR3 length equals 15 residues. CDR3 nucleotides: TGTGCCAGCAGTCACGGGGACAGGGCGGCCACTGAAGCTTTCTTT. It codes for CASSHGDRAATEAFF.

The CDR3 reads CASSPWTPYSGNTIYF. The CDR3 DNA sequence: TGTGCCAGCAGCCCTTGGACGCCATACTCTGGAAACACCATATATTTT. V gene TRBV3-1 combines with J gene TRBJ1-3; no clear D. The length of the CDR3 is 16 residues. V shed 4 bases and J shed 0 bases, with 13 bases lying between them. In germline, CDR1 is LGHDT, CDR2 YNNKEL (reference sequence).

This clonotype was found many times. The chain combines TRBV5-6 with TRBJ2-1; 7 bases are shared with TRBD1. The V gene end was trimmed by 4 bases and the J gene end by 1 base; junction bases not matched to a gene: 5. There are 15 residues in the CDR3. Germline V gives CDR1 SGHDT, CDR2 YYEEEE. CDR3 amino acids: CASSPRQGSYNEQFF. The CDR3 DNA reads TGTGCCAGCAGCCCGAGACAGGGTTCCTACAATGAGCAGTTCTTC. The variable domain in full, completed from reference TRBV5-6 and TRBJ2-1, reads DAGVTQSPTHLIKTRGQQVTLRCSPKSGHDTVSWYQQALGQGPQFIFQYYEEEERQRGNFPDRFSGHQFPNYSSELNVNALLLGDSALYLCASSPRQGSYNEQFFGPGTRLTVL.

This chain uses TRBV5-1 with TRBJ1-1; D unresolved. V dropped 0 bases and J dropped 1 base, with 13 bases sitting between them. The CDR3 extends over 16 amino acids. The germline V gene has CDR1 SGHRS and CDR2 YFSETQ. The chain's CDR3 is CASSLGGGKKNTEAFF. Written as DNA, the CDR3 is TGCGCCAGCAGCTTGGGAGGAGGGAAGAAGAACACTGAAGCTTTCTTT.

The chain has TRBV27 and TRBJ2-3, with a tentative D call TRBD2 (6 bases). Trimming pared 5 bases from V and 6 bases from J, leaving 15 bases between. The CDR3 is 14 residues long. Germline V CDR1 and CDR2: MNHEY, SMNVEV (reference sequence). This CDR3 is CASSPGVGHDTQYF. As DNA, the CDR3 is TGTGCCAGCAGTCCGGGGGTAGGGCACGATACGCAGTATTTT.

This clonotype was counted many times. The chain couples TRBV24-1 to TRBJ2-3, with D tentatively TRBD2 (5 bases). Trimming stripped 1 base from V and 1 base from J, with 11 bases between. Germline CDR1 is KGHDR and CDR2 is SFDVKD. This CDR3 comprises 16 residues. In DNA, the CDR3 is TGTGCCACCAGTGATTTATGGGCGGGCGGCACAGATACGCAGTATTTT. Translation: CATSDLWAGGTDTQYF.

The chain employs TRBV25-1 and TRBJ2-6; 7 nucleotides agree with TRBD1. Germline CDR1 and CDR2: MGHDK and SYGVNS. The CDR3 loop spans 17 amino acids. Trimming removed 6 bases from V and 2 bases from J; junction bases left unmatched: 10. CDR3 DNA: TGTGCCAGCAGGAAACAGGGGTTATTAGCTGGGGCCAACGTCCTGACTTTC. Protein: CASRKQGLLAGANVLTF.

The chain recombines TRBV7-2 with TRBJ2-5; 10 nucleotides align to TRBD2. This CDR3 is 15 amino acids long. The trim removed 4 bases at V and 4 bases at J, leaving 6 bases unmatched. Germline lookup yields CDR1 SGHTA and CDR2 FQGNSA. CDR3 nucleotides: TGTGCCAGCAGCTCCCTCGGACTAGCGGCAGAGACCCAGTACTTC. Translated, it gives CASSSLGLAAETQYF.

The CDR3 nucleotides read TGTGCCACCAGCAAAGGAATAGGGGTAGAGTATGAGCAGTTCTTC. Amino acids: CATSKGIGVEYEQFF. The chain couples TRBV15 to TRBJ2-1, with D perhaps matching TRBD1 (5 bases). Trimming cost V 4 bases and J 8 bases, with 18 bases left between them. The CDR3 runs to 15 residues. Germline V lookup: CDR1 LNHNV, CDR2 YYDKDF (reference sequence).

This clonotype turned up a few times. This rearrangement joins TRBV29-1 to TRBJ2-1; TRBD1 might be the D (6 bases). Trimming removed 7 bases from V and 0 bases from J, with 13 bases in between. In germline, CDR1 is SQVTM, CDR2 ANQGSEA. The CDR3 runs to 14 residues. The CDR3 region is CSAKTGRSYNEQFF. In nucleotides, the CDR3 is TGCAGCGCCAAGACAGGTCGCTCCTACAATGAGCAGTTCTTC.

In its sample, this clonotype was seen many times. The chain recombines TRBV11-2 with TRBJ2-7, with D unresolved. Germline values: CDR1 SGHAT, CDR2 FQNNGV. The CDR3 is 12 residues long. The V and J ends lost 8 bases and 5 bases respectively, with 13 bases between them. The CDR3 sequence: CASFDPSDEQYF. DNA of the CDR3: TGTGCCAGCTTTGACCCCTCGGACGAGCAGTACTTC.

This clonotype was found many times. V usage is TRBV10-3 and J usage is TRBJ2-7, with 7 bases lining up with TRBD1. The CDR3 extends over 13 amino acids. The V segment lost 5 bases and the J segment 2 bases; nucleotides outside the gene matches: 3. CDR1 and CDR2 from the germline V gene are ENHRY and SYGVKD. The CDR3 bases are TGTGCCATCAGTCCCGGGACAGCCTACGAGCAGTACTTC. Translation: CAISPGTAYEQYF.

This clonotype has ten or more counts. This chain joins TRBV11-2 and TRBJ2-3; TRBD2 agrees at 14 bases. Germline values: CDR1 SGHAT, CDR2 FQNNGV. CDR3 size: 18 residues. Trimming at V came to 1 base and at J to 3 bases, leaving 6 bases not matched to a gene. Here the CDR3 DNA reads TGTGCCAGCAGCTTAGTAGGGACTAGCGGGAGCCGGACAGATACGCAGTATTTT. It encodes CASSLVGTSGSRTDTQYF.

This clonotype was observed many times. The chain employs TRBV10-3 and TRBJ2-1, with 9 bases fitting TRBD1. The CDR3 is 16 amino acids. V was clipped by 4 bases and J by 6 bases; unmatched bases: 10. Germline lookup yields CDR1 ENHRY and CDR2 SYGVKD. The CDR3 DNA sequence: TGTGCCATCAGTGTGGTGGGACAGGGCTATCGCAATGAGCAGTTCTTC. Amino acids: CAISVVGQGYRNEQFF.

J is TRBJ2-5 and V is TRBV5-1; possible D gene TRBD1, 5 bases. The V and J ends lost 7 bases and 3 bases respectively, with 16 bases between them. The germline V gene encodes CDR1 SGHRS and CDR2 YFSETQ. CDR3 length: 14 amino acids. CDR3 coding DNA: TGCGCCAGCCGTGATGCAGGGCCGGAAGAGACCCAGTACTTC. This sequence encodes CASRDAGPEETQYF. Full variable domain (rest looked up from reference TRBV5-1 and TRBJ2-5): KAGVTQTPRYLIKTRGQQVTLSCSPISGHRSVSWYQQTPGQGLQFLFEYFSETQRNKGNFPGRFSGRQFSNSRSEMNVSTLELGDSALYLCASRDAGPEETQYFGPGTRLLVL.

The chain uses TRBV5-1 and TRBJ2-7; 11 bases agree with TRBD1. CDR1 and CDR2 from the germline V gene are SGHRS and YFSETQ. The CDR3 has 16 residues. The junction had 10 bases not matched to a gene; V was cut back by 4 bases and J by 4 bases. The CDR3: CASSQKSGQGVYEQYF. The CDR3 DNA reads TGCGCCAGCAGCCAGAAATCGGGACAGGGGGTTTACGAGCAGTACTTC.

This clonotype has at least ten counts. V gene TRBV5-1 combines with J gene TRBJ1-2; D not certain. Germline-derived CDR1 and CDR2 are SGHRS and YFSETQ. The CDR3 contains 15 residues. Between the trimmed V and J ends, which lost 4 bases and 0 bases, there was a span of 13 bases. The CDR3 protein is CASSPVENANYGYTF. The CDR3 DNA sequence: TGCGCCAGCAGCCCAGTGGAGAACGCTAACTATGGCTACACCTTC. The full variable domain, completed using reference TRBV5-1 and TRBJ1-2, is KAGVTQTPRYLIKTRGQQVTLSCSPISGHRSVSWYQQTPGQGLQFLFEYFSETQRNKGNFPGRFSGRQFSNSRSEMNVSTLELGDSALYLCASSPVENANYGYTFGSGTRLTVV.

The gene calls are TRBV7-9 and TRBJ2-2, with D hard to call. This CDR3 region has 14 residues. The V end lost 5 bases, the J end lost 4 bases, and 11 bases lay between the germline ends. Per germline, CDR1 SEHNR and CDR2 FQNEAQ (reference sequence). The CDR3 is CASSLVASTGELFF. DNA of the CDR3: TGTGCCAGCAGCCTAGTTGCGAGCACCGGGGAGCTGTTTTTT.

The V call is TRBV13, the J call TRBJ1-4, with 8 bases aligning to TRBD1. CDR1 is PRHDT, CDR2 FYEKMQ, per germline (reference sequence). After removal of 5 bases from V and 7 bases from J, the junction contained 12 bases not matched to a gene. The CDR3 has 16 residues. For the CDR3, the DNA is TGTGCCAGCAGCCCCGGACAGGGCGCCATTCCTGAAAAACTGTTTTTT. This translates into CASSPGQGAIPEKLFF.

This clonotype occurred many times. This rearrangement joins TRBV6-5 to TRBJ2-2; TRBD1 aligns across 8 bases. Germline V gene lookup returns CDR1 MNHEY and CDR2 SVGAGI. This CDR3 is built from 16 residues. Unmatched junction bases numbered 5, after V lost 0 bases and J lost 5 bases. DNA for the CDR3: TGTGCCAGCAGTTACTCAGGGACAGGTCTTACCGGGGAGCTGTTTTTT. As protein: CASSYSGTGLTGELFF.

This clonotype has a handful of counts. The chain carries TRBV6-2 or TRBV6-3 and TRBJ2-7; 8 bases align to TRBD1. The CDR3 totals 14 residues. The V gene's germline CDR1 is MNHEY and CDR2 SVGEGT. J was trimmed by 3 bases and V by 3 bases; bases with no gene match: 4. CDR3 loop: CASSYRQGNYEQYF. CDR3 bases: TGTGCCAGCAGTTATAGACAGGGGAACTACGAGCAGTACTTC.

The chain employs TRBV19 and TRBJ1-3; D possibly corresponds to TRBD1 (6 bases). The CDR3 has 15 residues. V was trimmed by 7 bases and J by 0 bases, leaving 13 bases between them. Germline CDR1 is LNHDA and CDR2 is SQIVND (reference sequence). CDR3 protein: CASKQGSPSGNTIYF. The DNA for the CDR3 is TGTGCCAGTAAACAGGGATCTCCCTCTGGAAACACCATATATTTT.

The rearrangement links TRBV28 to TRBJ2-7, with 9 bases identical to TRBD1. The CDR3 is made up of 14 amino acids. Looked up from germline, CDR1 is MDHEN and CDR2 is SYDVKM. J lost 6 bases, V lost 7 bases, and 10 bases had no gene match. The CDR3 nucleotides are TGTGCCAGCATAAACAGGGGGCGCACGCTCGAGCAGTACTTC. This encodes CASINRGRTLEQYF.

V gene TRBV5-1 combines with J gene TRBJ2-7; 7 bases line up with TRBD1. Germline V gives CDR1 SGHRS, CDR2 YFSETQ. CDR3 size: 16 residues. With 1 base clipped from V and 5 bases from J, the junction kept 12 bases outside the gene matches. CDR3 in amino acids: CASSLSSPGQPDEQYF. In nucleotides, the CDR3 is TGCGCCAGCAGCTTGAGTTCGCCGGGACAGCCGGACGAGCAGTACTTC.

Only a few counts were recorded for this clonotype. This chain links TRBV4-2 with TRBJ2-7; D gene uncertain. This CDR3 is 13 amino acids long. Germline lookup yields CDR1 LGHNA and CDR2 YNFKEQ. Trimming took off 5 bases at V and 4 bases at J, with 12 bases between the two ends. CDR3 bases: TGTGCCAGCAGCTCGGAGTCGGGTTACGAGCAGTACTTC. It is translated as CASSSESGYEQYF.

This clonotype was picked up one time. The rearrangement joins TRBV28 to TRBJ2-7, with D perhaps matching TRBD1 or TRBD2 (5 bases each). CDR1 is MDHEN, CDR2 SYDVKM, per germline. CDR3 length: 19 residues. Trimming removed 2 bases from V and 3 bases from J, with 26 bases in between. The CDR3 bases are TGTGCCAGCAGTTTAAATGTCAGGTCGGGGCAGAGAATCGGCTACGAGCAGTACTTC. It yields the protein CASSLNVRSGQRIGYEQYF.

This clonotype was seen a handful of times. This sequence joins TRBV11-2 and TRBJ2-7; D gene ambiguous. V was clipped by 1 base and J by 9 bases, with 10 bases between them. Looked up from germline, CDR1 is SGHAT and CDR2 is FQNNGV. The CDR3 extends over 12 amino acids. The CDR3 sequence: CASSLVGAGQYF. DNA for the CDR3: TGTGCCAGCAGCTTAGTTGGTGCAGGGCAGTACTTC.

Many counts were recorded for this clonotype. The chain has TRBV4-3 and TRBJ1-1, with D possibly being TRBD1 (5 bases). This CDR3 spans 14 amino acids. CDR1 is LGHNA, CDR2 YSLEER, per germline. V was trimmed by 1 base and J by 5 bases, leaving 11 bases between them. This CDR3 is CASSQAWGITEAFF. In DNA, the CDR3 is TGCGCCAGCAGCCAAGCGTGGGGGATAACTGAAGCTTTCTTT.